Sequencing of this T cell receptor beta chain was carried out in a study of cytomegalovirus exposure and HLA in healthy donors. Study-level points and caveats: Most TCRs appeared rarely, but some public TCRs recurred in many donors.

PCR employed 60 Vbeta and 13 Jbeta primers. Sequenced by immunoSEQ multiplex PCR; TCRdb stores in-frame clones only, minus some. The sample shows some 220,000 clones, roughly 78% of them seen only once. With respect to this clone: Its antigen remains unknown.

Per germline, CDR1 MNHEY and CDR2 SMNVEV (reference sequence). This CDR3 region has 14 residues. V lost 2 bases and J 1 base, leaving 8 bases between the germline ends. Specimen: PBMCs. This chain uses TRBV27 with TRBJ1-1, with a weak D call TRBD1 (6 bases). This clonotype originated in a boy aged 5-17 years in good health and CMV-seronegative. CDR3 coding DNA: TGTGCCAGCAGTTTAGGACAGTCGAACACTGAAGCTTTCTTT. As protein: CASSLGQSNTEAFF.